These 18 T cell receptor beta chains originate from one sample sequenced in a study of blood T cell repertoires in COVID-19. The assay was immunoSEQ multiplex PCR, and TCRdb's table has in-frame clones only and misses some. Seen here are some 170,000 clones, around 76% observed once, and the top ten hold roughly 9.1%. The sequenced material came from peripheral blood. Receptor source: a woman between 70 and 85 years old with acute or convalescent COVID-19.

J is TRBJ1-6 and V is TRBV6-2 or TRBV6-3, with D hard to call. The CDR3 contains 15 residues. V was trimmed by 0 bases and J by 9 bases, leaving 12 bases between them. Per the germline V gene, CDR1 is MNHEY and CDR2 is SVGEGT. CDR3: CASSYSPRLSSPLHF. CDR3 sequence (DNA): TGTGCCAGCAGTTACTCGCCACGGTTGAGTTCACCCCTCCACTTT.

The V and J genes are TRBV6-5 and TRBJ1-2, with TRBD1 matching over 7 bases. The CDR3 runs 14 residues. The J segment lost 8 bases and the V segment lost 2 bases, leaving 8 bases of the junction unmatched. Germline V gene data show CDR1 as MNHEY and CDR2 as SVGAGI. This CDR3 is CASSYLRQGGGYTF. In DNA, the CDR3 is TGTGCCAGCAGTTACCTTCGACAGGGTGGAGGCTACACCTTC.

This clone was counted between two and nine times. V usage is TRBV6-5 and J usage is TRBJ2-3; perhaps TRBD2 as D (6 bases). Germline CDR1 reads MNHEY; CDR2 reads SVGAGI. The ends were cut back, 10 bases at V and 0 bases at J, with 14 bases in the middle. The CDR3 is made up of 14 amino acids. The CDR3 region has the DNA TGTGCCACATGCCGGGGGAGGAGCACAGATACGCAGTATTTT. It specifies CATCRGRSTDTQYF.

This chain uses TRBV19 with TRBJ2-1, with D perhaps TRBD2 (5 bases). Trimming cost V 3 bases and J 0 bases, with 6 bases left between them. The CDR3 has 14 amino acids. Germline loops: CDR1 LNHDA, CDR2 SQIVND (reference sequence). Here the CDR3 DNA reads TGTGCCAGTAGTATTCGGGACTCCTACAATGAGCAGTTCTTC. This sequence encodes CASSIRDSYNEQFF.

Written as DNA, the CDR3 is TGTGCCAGCAGTTACTCGACTCCCGACACCGGGGAGCTGTTTTTT. It encodes CASSYSTPDTGELFF. This chain uses TRBV6-2 or TRBV6-3 with TRBJ2-2; D is unclear. Germline loops: CDR1 MNHEY, CDR2 SVGEGT. The CDR3 consists of 15 residues. Trimming took 0 bases from V and 3 from J, leaving 8 bases between them.

CDR3 amino acids: CASSDPRSGQETQYF. The CDR3 nucleotides are TGCGCCAGCAGTGACCCCAGGTCCGGACAAGAGACCCAGTACTTC. The chain joins TRBV10-1 to TRBJ2-5; D ambiguous. V was shortened by 3 bases and J by 2 bases, with 13 bases between the two germline ends. This CDR3 contains 15 residues. Per germline, CDR1 WNHNN and CDR2 SYGVQD (reference sequence).

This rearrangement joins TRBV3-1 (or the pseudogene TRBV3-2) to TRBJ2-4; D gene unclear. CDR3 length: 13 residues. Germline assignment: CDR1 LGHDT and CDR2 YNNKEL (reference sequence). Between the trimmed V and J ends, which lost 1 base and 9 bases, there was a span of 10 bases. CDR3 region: CASSQGGYAIQYF. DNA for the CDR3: TGTGCCAGCAGCCAAGGAGGATATGCCATTCAGTACTTC.

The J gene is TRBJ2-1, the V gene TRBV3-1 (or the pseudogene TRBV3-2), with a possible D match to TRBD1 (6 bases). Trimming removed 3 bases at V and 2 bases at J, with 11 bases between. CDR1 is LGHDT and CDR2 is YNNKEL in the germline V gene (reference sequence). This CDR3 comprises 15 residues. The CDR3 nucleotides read TGTGCCAGCAGCCAGGGGGCCGGGCCCTACAATGAGCAGTTCTTC. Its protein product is CASSQGAGPYNEQFF.

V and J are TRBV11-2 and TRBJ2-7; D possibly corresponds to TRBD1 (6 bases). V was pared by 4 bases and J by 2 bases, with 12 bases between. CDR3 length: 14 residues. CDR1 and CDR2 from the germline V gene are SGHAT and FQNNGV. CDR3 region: CASSWSDSTYEQYF. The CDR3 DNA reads TGTGCCAGCAGCTGGTCGGACAGCACCTACGAGCAGTACTTC.

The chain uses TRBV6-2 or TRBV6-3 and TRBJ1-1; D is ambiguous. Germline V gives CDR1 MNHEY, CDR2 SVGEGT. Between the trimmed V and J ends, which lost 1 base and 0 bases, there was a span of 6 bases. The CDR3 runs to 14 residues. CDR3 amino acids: CASSYFSLNTEAFF. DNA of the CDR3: TGTGCCAGCAGTTACTTCAGTTTGAACACTGAAGCTTTCTTT.

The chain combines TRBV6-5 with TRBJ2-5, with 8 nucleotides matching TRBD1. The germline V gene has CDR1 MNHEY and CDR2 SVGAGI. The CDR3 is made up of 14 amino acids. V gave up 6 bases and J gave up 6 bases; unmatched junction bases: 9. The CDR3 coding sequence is TGTGCCAGCAGCGGTCAGGGGGCAACGAAGACCCAGTACTTC. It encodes CASSGQGATKTQYF.

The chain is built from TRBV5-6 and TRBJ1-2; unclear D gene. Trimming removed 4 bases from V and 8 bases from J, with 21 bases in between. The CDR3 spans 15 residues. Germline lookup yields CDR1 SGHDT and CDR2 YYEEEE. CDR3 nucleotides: TGTGCCAGCAGCCCCGTGTTTTCGAGCCCGGAGGGCTACACCTTC. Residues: CASSPVFSSPEGYTF.

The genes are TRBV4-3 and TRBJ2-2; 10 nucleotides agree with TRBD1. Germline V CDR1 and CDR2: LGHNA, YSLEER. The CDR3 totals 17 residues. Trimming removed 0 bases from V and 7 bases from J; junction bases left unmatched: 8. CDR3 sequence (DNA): TGCGCCAGCAGCCAAGAGATTGGGACAGGGGCGGGCGGGGAGCTGTTTTTT. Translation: CASSQEIGTGAGGELFF.

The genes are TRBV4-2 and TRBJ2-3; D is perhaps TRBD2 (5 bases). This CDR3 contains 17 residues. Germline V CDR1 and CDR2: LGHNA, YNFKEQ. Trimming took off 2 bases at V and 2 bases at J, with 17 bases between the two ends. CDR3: CASSQRQLAASTDTQYF. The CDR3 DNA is TGTGCCAGCAGCCAACGCCAGCTAGCTGCCTCCACAGATACGCAGTATTTT.

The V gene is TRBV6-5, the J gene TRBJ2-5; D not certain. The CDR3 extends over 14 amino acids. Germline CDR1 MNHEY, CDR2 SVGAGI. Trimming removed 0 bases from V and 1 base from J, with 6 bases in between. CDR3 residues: CASSYSRSQETQYF. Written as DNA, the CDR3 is TGTGCCAGCAGTTACTCGCGCTCCCAAGAGACCCAGTACTTC.

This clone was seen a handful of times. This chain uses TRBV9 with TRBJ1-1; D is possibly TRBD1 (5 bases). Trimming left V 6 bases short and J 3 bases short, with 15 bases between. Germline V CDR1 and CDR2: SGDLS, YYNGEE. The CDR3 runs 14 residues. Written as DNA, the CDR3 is TGTGCCAGCACCCTCCTTGGGGCGGACACTGAAGCTTTCTTT. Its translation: CASTLLGADTEAFF.

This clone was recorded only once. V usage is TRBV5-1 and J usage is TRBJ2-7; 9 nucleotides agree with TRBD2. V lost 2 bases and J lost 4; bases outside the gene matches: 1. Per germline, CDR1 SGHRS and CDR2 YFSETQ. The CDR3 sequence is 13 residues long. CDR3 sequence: CASSFSGGYEQYF. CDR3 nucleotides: TGCGCCAGCAGCTTCAGCGGGGGGTACGAGCAGTACTTC.

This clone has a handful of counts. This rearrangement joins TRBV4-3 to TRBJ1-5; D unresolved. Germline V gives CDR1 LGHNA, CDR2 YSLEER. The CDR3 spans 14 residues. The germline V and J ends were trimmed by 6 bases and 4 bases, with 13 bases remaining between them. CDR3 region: CASSPGEENQPQHF. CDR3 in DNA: TGCGCCAGCAGTCCCGGGGAGGAGAATCAGCCCCAGCATTTT.